Each of the 20 T cell receptor beta chains below was sequenced from the same sample in a study of response to subunit inactivated influenza vaccine. A single record per CDR3 protein comes from TCRdb applying MiXCR to the RT-PCR reads. The sample includes around 600,000 distinct CDR3 sequences, around 11% seen only once; the top ten take 11%. The same data also contributed to another study, on T cells expressing NK-cell markers. This second report adds: 5'RACE template switching built TCR beta cDNA with unique molecular identifiers.

The sequencing used PBMCs from blood, collected on the day of vaccination. Source of these receptors: a man between 50 and 59 years old who received an inactivated influenza vaccine.

This clonotype was picked up a small number of times. The genes are TRBV6-6 and TRBJ2-5; D not resolved. V was cut by 8 bases and J by 4 bases, with 8 bases left in between. Germline V CDR1 and CDR2: MNHNY, SVGAGI (reference sequence). The CDR3 is 11 amino acids. The CDR3, as DNA: TGTGCCAGCGGAGTCCGAGAGACCCAGTACTTC. Its protein is CASGVRETQYF.

The V gene is TRBV20-1, the J gene TRBJ1-6, with 7 bases identical to TRBD1. The germline gives CDR1 DFQATT, CDR2 SNEGSKA (reference sequence). The CDR3 totals 15 residues. Germline trimming cut 0 bases from V and 7 bases from J; bases unmatched to any gene: 6. The CDR3 spells CSARERGGANSPLHF. CDR3 bases: TGCAGTGCTAGAGAACGAGGGGGCGCGAATTCACCCCTCCACTTT.

This clonotype was observed a handful of times. This chain joins TRBV7-2 and TRBJ2-1; D is possibly TRBD1 (6 bases). CDR1 SGHTA and CDR2 FQGNSA come from the germline V gene. The CDR3 sequence is 14 residues long. The V gene lost 1 base and the J gene lost 7 bases, with 11 bases spanning the gap. The DNA of the CDR3 is TGTGCCAGCAGCTTAGATGGCAGGGGAAATGAGCAGTTCTTC. Its protein is CASSLDGRGNEQFF. The full variable domain, with the rest looked up from reference TRBV7-2 and TRBJ2-1, is GAGVSQSPSNKVTEKGKDVELRCDPISGHTALYWYRQSLGQGLEFLIYFQGNSAPDKSGLPSDRFSAERTGGSVSTLTIQRTQQEDSAVYLCASSLDGRGNEQFFGPGTRLTVL.

The chain combines TRBV7-9 with TRBJ2-7; TRBD1 aligns across 7 bases. Germline CDR1 and CDR2: SEHNR and FQNEAQ (reference sequence). The V and J ends lost 3 bases and 3 bases, in that order; junction bases with no gene match: 5. The CDR3 contains 14 residues. The CDR3 sequence is CASSFRTGHYEQYF. The DNA of the CDR3 is TGTGCCAGCAGCTTCAGGACAGGCCACTACGAGCAGTACTTC.

This clonotype has ten or more counts. The CDR3 is CSVEVGATEAFF. CDR3 sequence (DNA): TGCAGCGTTGAAGTGGGGGCCACTGAAGCTTTCTTT. The chain joins TRBV29-1 to TRBJ1-1, with a weak D call TRBD1 (6 bases). V was shortened by 1 base and J by 4 bases, with 7 bases between the two germline ends. Germline loops: CDR1 SQVTM, CDR2 ANQGSEA. The CDR3 spans 12 residues.

This clonotype was picked up a small number of times. V gene TRBV11-1 combines with J gene TRBJ2-4, with 10 bases matching TRBD1. The CDR3 is 14 residues long. After removal of 3 bases from V and 6 bases from J, the junction contained 2 bases not matched to a gene. Looked up from germline, CDR1 is SGHAT and CDR2 is FQDESV (reference sequence). The CDR3 protein is CASSFRTGGNIQYF. DNA of the CDR3: TGTGCCAGCAGCTTTAGGACAGGGGGAAACATTCAGTACTTC.

This clonotype was detected a few times. The rearrangement joins TRBV20-1 to TRBJ1-1, with a weak D call TRBD1 (6 bases). Per the germline V gene, CDR1 is DFQATT and CDR2 is SNEGSKA (reference sequence). With 1 base removed from V and 2 bases from J, the gap between germline ends came to 11 bases. CDR3 length: 14 amino acids. CDR3 nucleotide sequence: TGCAGTGCTAGAGCGGGACACTCCAACACTGAAGCTTTCTTT. Amino acid sequence: CSARAGHSNTEAFF.

The chain has TRBV11-2 and TRBJ2-7; 10 bases are shared with TRBD2. The length of the CDR3 is 18 residues. CDR1 and CDR2 (germline): SGHAT, FQNNGV. With V trimmed by 5 bases and J by 4 bases, 17 bases remained unmatched. CDR3 sequence reads: CASSSRSGGAGRQYEQYF. Here the CDR3 DNA reads TGTGCCAGCAGCAGTCGAAGCGGGGGGGCCGGTAGACAGTACGAGCAGTACTTC.

The CDR3 DNA reads TGTGCCAGCAGTTTTTTGCCGGTGGCCTACGAGCAGTACTTC. Amino acids: CASSFLPVAYEQYF. The chain recombines TRBV12-3 or TRBV12-4 with TRBJ2-7; D unresolved. Trimming cost V 3 bases and J 2 bases, with 11 bases left between them. This CDR3 is built from 14 residues.

The J gene is TRBJ2-3, the V gene TRBV7-9; no definite D call. The germline V gene encodes CDR1 SEHNR and CDR2 FQNEAQ (reference sequence). V was shortened by 6 bases and J by 5 bases, with 3 bases between the two germline ends. CDR3 length: 10 residues. The CDR3 is CASSRDTQYF. The DNA for the CDR3 is TGTGCCAGCAGTAGAGATACGCAGTATTTT.

The table lists this clonotype with a few counts. Here the CDR3 reads CASSSRYEQFF. The CDR3, as DNA: TGTGCCAGCAGTTCGAGATATGAGCAGTTCTTC. This chain connects TRBV27 to TRBJ2-1; D remains unclear. The germline V gene encodes CDR1 MNHEY and CDR2 SMNVEV (reference sequence). V lost 4 bases to trimming and J lost 8 bases, with 6 bases between them. CDR3 length: 11 amino acids.

The chain employs TRBV20-1 and TRBJ1-6; D gene ambiguous. Germline CDR1 reads DFQATT; CDR2 reads SNEGSKA (reference sequence). CDR3 size: 14 residues. Trimming left V 3 bases short and J 8 bases short, with 14 bases between. The CDR3: CSARLSHADSPLHF. In DNA form, the CDR3 reads TGCAGTGCTAGGTTGTCTCACGCCGATTCACCCCTCCACTTT.

The rearrangement uses TRBV29-1 and TRBJ1-1, with D possibly matching TRBD1 (6 bases). Trimming removed 7 bases from V and 3 bases from J, with 18 bases in between. Germline V gene sequence: CDR1 SQVTM, CDR2 ANQGSEA. The CDR3 consists of 14 residues. CDR3 loop: CSARRPGEYTEAFF. The CDR3 coding sequence is TGCAGCGCCAGGAGGCCAGGGGAATACACTGAAGCTTTCTTT.

This clonotype showed up many times. This sequence joins TRBV29-1 and TRBJ2-1, with 7 bases aligning to TRBD2. This CDR3 has 15 amino acids. The trim removed 4 bases at V and 4 bases at J, leaving 10 bases unmatched. Germline V lookup: CDR1 SQVTM, CDR2 ANQGSEA. CDR3 sequence: CSVAGGAPGYNEQFF. CDR3 bases: TGCAGCGTTGCGGGGGGAGCCCCGGGGTACAATGAGCAGTTCTTC.

CDR3 nucleotide sequence: TGTGCCAGCAGCTTAGGGATATCCAAAACCGGGGAGCTGTTTTTT. Protein product: CASSLGISKTGELFF. The J gene is TRBJ2-2, the V gene TRBV11-2; D is ambiguous. Germline loops: CDR1 SGHAT, CDR2 FQNNGV. The CDR3 spans 15 residues. The ends were cut back, 1 base at V and 5 bases at J, with 11 bases in the middle.

In its sample, this clonotype was seen a few times. J is TRBJ2-7 and V is TRBV10-3, with D perhaps TRBD2 (6 bases). V gave up 8 bases and J gave up 5 bases, with 10 bases separating them. The CDR3 consists of 11 residues. From germline, CDR1 is ENHRY and CDR2 SYGVKD. The CDR3 DNA is TGTGCCATCGGAGGGTACGACGAGCAGTACTTC. Amino acids: CAIGGYDEQYF.

This sequence joins TRBV6-2 or TRBV6-3 and TRBJ2-1, with 8 positions matching TRBD2. Germline V gene lookup returns CDR1 MNHEY and CDR2 SVGEGT. The CDR3 covers 17 residues. The V gene end was trimmed by 0 bases and the J gene end by 7 bases; junction bases not matched to a gene: 11. The CDR3 DNA reads as TGTGCCAGCAGTTACTCGGCGACTAGCGTCCCGGTGAATGAGCAGTTCTTC. As protein: CASSYSATSVPVNEQFF.

DNA of the CDR3: TGTGCCAGCAGCTTTCCGGGTGCTAGCACAGATACGCAGTATTTT. Translating gives CASSFPGASTDTQYF. The genes are TRBV7-9 and TRBJ2-3, with unresolved D. V shed 3 bases and J shed 0 bases, with 10 bases lying between them. The CDR3 runs to 15 residues. CDR1 and CDR2 from the germline V gene are SEHNR and FQNEAQ (reference sequence).

V and J are TRBV19 and TRBJ2-5; D may match TRBD1 or TRBD2 (6 bases each). The germline V gene encodes CDR1 LNHDA and CDR2 SQIVND (reference sequence). The CDR3 sequence is 14 residues long. Trimming removed 3 bases at V and 5 bases at J, with 13 bases between. CDR3 region: CASSMTGGLETQYF. The CDR3 nucleotides are TGTGCCAGTAGTATGACCGGGGGCCTGGAGACCCAGTACTTC.

This clonotype was counted a few times. The genes are TRBV20-1 and TRBJ2-1, with 8 nucleotides matching TRBD2. The length of the CDR3 is 15 residues. Germline trimming cut 3 bases from V and 1 base from J; bases unmatched to any gene: 5. The germline gives CDR1 DFQATT, CDR2 SNEGSKA (reference sequence). DNA of the CDR3: TGCAGTGCTAGCGGGAGGGCCGGTTCCTACAATGAGCAGTTCTTC. This translates into CSASGRAGSYNEQFF.